Listed below are T cell receptor beta chains from one sample, sequenced in a study of brain T cells in children with intractable seizures. Data came from immunoSEQ multiplex PCR; TCRdb stores just in-frame clones and leaves some out. Of 62,000 or so clones in the sample, roughly 95% were seen once. Sequencing was performed on peripheral blood, taken at surgery. The receptors were sampled from a boy in the first two years of life with focal cortical dysplasia and intractable seizures. Both conserved end residues are part of each CDR3. The D gene is left open where the match is weak. Not every row has a clone size; where given, it reads once, few, many or a size class.

D gene | clone size | J gene | V gene | CDR3 DNA | CDR3 protein
TRBD1 | - | TRBJ2-7 | TRBV5-1 | TGCGCCAGCAGCTGGCCGGGACAGGGTTACGAGCAGTACTTC | CASSWPGQGYEQYF
TRBD1 | - | TRBJ2-3 | TRBV7-9 | TGTGCCAGCAGCTCCACAGGGGTATATGGCACAGATACGCAGTATTTT | CASSSTGVYGTDTQYF
- | - | TRBJ2-2 | TRBV5-1 | TGCGCCAGCAGCTTGGCCCACGGCGGGGAGCTGTTTTTT | CASSLAHGGELFF
TRBD2 | - | TRBJ2-5 | TRBV18 | TGTGCCAGCTCACCACCGGCTAGCGGGGGGGCCGCAGAGACCCAGTACTTC | CASSPPASGGAAETQYF
TRBD1 | - | TRBJ2-5 | TRBV6-5 | TGTGCCAGCAGTCGGGACAGTCAAGAGACCCAGTACTTC | CASSRDSQETQYF
- | - | TRBJ2-1 | TRBV23-1 | TGCGCCAGCAGTCAATCGATTGCGTGGTGGGGGGGGACAGGCCAGGCCCCCGGGCAGTTCTTC | CASSQSIAWWGGTGQAPGQFF
- | - | TRBJ1-4 | TRBV6-2/TRBV6-3 | TGTGCCAGCAGTTACTCAACGACAGGCCCCAGGGAAAAACTGTTTTTT | CASSYSTTGPREKLFF
- | - | TRBJ1-1 | TRBV6-2/TRBV6-3 | TGTGCCAGCAGTTCGCCCTTCTACCGGGAAAAGGGTAACACTGAAGCTTTCTTT | CASSSPFYREKGNTEAFF
- | - | TRBJ1-2 | TRBV2 | TGTGCCAGCAGTCCCAGGAGGGTCACCTATGGCTACACCTTC | CASSPRRVTYGYTF
- | - | TRBJ2-7 | TRBV3-1/TRBV3-2 | TGTGCCAGCAGCCAGACCGGGACCCCGAGGTACGAGCAGTACTTC | CASSQTGTPRYEQYF
TRBD2 | - | TRBJ2-3 | TRBV6-4 | TGTGCCAGCAGCCCCCGACTAGCGGGAGGGAGGAGCACAGATACGCAGTATTTT | CASSPRLAGGRSTDTQYF
TRBD1 | - | TRBJ1-6 | TRBV4-1 | TGCGCCAGCAGCCAAGAGCCAGGGGGCCGATCACCCCTCCACTTT | CASSQEPGGRSPLHF
- | - | TRBJ2-5 | TRBV29-1 | TGCAGCGTCGGGCCAGGGAAAGAGACCCAGTACTTC | CSVGPGKETQYF
- | - | TRBJ2-7 | TRBV6-5 | TGTGCCAGCAGTCCTCCAACTAGGAACGAGCAGTACTTC | CASSPPTRNEQYF
- | - | TRBJ1-2 | TRBV10-3 | TGTGCCATCAATAACGGTCTTAACTATGGCTACACCTTC | CAINNGLNYGYTF
- | - | TRBJ1-1 | TRBV6-1 | TGTGCCAGCAGTGAAGCGCAGAGTGAAGCTTTCTTT | CASSEAQSEAFF
- | - | TRBJ2-7 | TRBV19 | TGTGCCAGTAGTATAGGGTCTAGTGTCGAGCAGTACTTC | CASSIGSSVEQYF
TRBD1 | - | TRBJ1-1 | TRBV19 | TGTGCCAGTAGTATTCGGGACAGGGTAAGGACTCTAATGAACACTGAAGCTTTCTTT | CASSIRDRVRTLMNTEAFF
TRBD2 | - | TRBJ2-2 | TRBV5-4 | TGTGCCAGCAGCTCATTTGACGGGACTAGTAGGGGCACCGGGGAGCTGTTTTTT | CASSSFDGTSRGTGELFF
TRBD1 | - | TRBJ2-3 | TRBV19 | TGTGCCAGTAGTATCGCCGGGACAGGAACAGATACGCAGTATTTT | CASSIAGTGTDTQYF
TRBD2 | - | TRBJ2-5 | TRBV9 | TGTGCCAGCAGCGTGGCCTCTCTAGCGGGCGGAGAGACCCAGTACTTC | CASSVASLAGGETQYF
- | - | TRBJ1-5 | TRBV27 | TGTGCCAGCCGAACAGGGCTCAATCAGCCCCAGCATTTT | CASRTGLNQPQHF
TRBD2 | - | TRBJ2-3 | TRBV5-1 | TGCGCCAGCAGCTTGGAGCGGGGGGGCCGAGATACGCAGTATTTT | CASSLERGGRDTQYF
TRBD2 | - | TRBJ2-7 | TRBV5-4 | TGTGCCAGCAGCTTGTCGGTAGCGGGGGGCCTTAGCTCCTACGAGCAGTACTTC | CASSLSVAGGLSSYEQYF
- | - | TRBJ1-1 | TRBV6-1 | TGTGCCAGCAGTGAACAGGGTAGGACTGAAGCTTTCTTT | CASSEQGRTEAFF
- | - | TRBJ1-2 | TRBV7-9 | TGTGCCAGCAGCTTAGAGGGACCGGGAGGCTACACCTTC | CASSLEGPGGYTF
TRBD2 | - | TRBJ2-3 | TRBV9 | TGTGCCAGCAGCCTCGCACTAGCGGGAGCCTTAGATACGCAGTATTTT | CASSLALAGALDTQYF
TRBD2 | - | TRBJ2-2 | TRBV19 | TGTGCCAGTAGTATGGGACTAGCGGGGGGAAACACCGGGGAGCTGTTTTTT | CASSMGLAGGNTGELFF
- | once | TRBJ2-2 | TRBV13 | TGTGCCAGCAGCTTAGTAGGGCCGAGCGGGGAGCTGTTTTTT | CASSLVGPSGELFF
TRBD1 | - | TRBJ2-7 | TRBV9 | TGTGCCAGCAGCGCCACTGACAGGGGCGAGCAGTACTTC | CASSATDRGEQYF
TRBD1 | - | TRBJ1-2 | TRBV3-1/TRBV3-2 | TGTGCCAGCAGCCGGGACAGGGGGCTGGACTATGGCTACACCTTC | CASSRDRGLDYGYTF
TRBD2 | - | TRBJ2-1 | TRBV4-1 | TGCGCCAGCAGCCAAGGACGGGGGGGATACAATGAGCAGTTCTTC | CASSQGRGGYNEQFF
- | - | TRBJ1-2 | TRBV6-5 | TGTGCCAGCAGTAGACAGGTGACTAGGGGTGGCTACACCTTC | CASSRQVTRGGYTF
- | - | TRBJ2-6 | TRBV7-8 | TGTGCCAGCAGCTTAGTGTTTGAGGTCTCTGGGGCCAACGTCCTGACTTTC | CASSLVFEVSGANVLTF
- | - | TRBJ2-3 | TRBV4-1 | TGCGCCAGCAGCCAAGTAGGGCGCACAGATACGCAGTATTTT | CASSQVGRTDTQYF
- | - | TRBJ1-2 | TRBV28 | TGTGCCAGCAGTTTATCAGGGGCTGAGAGCTACACCTTC | CASSLSGAESYTF
TRBD1 | - | TRBJ1-5 | TRBV6-1 | TGTGCCAGCAGTGAAGGGACAGGGTCGGGTCAGCCCCAGCATTTT | CASSEGTGSGQPQHF
- | - | TRBJ2-7 | TRBV28 | TGTGCCAGCAGTTTAGCCAGATCTGACTACGAGCAGTACTTC | CASSLARSDYEQYF
TRBD2 | - | TRBJ2-5 | TRBV6-5 | TGTGCCAGCAGACTAGCGGGGTCCCAAGAGACCCAGTACTTC | CASRLAGSQETQYF
- | - | TRBJ2-2 | TRBV5-5 | TGTGCCAGCAGCTTGGGACAGAACACCGGGGAGCTGTTTTTT | CASSLGQNTGELFF
- | - | TRBJ2-7 | TRBV6-5 | TGTGCCACCCGGGGCGTAGGGGACAAACACGAGCAGTACTTC | CATRGVGDKHEQYF
TRBD2 | - | TRBJ2-2 | TRBV11-2 | TGTGCCAGCAGCTTAGGCCTAGCGGGGGCCCTCAACACCGGGGAGCTGTTTTTT | CASSLGLAGALNTGELFF